This T cell receptor beta chain was sequenced during a study of blood T cell repertoires in COVID-19. Overall study context: Collection of acute and convalescent COVID-19 samples took place in the United States, Italy and Spain.

Method: immunoSEQ multiplex PCR; TCRdb's copy keeps in-frame clones and lacks some. In the table there are about 670,000 clones, approximately 90% of which are singletons. The germline CDR1 and CDR2 sequences are KGHDR and SFDVKD. J was trimmed by 4 bases and V by 5 bases; bases with no gene match: 10. CDR3 size: 16 residues. The chain couples TRBV24-1 to TRBJ2-1, with 7 bases that match TRBD1. The source of this sequence is a woman between 18 and 30 years old with acute or convalescent COVID-19. The specimen was peripheral blood. This CDR3 reads CATSGGGIGVYNEQFF. CDR3 DNA sequence: TGTGCCACCAGTGGAGGGGGCATTGGGGTTTACAATGAGCAGTTCTTC.